This is a list of T cell receptor beta chains from one sample in a study of T cells expressing NK-cell markers. After re-calling the 5' RACE reads, TCRdb lists one entry per CDR3 protein, DNA absent. Recorded here are 250,000 to 300,000 distinct CDR3 sequences; the top ten clones represent approximately 0.42%. The sample was blood T cells: a sorted CD56 or NKG2C T cell subset, CD4+ or CD8+ T cells, or bulk PBMC T cells (not recorded which). These receptors came from a man aged 18 to 35 in good health. CDR3s include the opening cysteine and the closing phenylalanine or tryptophan. The order of the fields is CDR3 protein, J gene, V gene.

CDR3 protein: CASSLEEARAVTGELFF
J gene: TRBJ2-2
V gene: TRBV11-2

CDR3 protein: CASSRRILNEKLFF
J gene: TRBJ1-4
V gene: TRBV6-1

CDR3 protein: CASSPLAITRTQYF
J gene: TRBJ2-5
V gene: TRBV11-2

CDR3 protein: CASSQVGTGVSDTQYF
J gene: TRBJ2-3
V gene: TRBV3-1

CDR3 protein: CASSLAELAGRTDTQYF
J gene: TRBJ2-3
V gene: TRBV5-1

CDR3 protein: CSVRQGYDSPLHF
J gene: TRBJ1-6
V gene: TRBV29-1

CDR3 protein: CASSQELPGQVKYF
J gene: TRBJ2-7
V gene: TRBV3-1

CDR3 protein: CATSSIQGRDYEQYF
J gene: TRBJ2-7
V gene: TRBV15

CDR3 protein: CASSPGRGDTEAFF
J gene: TRBJ1-1
V gene: TRBV18

CDR3 protein: CAWNPAGGSEQYF
J gene: TRBJ2-7
V gene: TRBV30

CDR3 protein: CASSSRRLADTQYF
J gene: TRBJ2-3
V gene: TRBV7-2

CDR3 protein: CASSRKAVSRRDEQFF
J gene: TRBJ2-1
V gene: TRBV11-3

CDR3 protein: CASRALVAGRNEQFF
J gene: TRBJ2-1
V gene: TRBV25-1

CDR3 protein: CASSKVRGTNYNEQFF
J gene: TRBJ2-1
V gene: TRBV19

CDR3 protein: CASSFLGTNTGELFF
J gene: TRBJ2-2
V gene: TRBV12-3/TRBV12-4

CDR3 protein: CASSLSILRGGNGYGYTF
J gene: TRBJ1-2
V gene: TRBV27

CDR3 protein: CASSSRAAGSPDTQYF
J gene: TRBJ2-3
V gene: TRBV6-2/TRBV6-3

CDR3 protein: CASSPGRGGTEAFF
J gene: TRBJ1-1
V gene: TRBV7-9

CDR3 protein: CSANSGRGKFF
J gene: TRBJ2-1
V gene: TRBV20-1

CDR3 protein: CASSLEGMFTGELFF
J gene: TRBJ2-2
V gene: TRBV12-3/TRBV12-4